The next 9 T cell receptor beta chains were all read from a single sample in a study of T cells in Graves' hyperthyroidism and ophthalmopathy. From RNA transcripts, TCR beta CDR3 regions were amplified. The TCR CDR3 was amplified in a first-round RT-PCR using the HTBI primer set. TCRdb fed the multiplex PCR reads into MiXCR, producing one record per CDR3 protein. Of 530,000 or so distinct CDR3 sequences detected, around 45% appear once; the ten largest clones hold more than 7.5%. The sample was peripheral blood or thyroid tissue (not recorded which). The receptors originated from a woman between 18 and 29 years old with Graves' hyperthyroidism.

At least ten counts were recorded for this clonotype. The rearrangement uses TRBV19 and TRBJ1-5, with D perhaps matching TRBD1 (5 bases). V was pared by 5 bases and J by 3 bases, with 14 bases between. The length of the CDR3 is 15 residues. Germline CDR1 and CDR2: LNHDA and SQIVND (reference sequence). The CDR3 region has the DNA TGTGCCAGTAGTCGCCAGGGCTCCTCCAATCAGCCCCAGCATTTT. It is translated as CASSRQGSSNQPQHF.

The chain carries TRBV7-2 and TRBJ2-5; TRBD2 matches at 9 bases. The V gene end was trimmed by 3 bases and the J gene end by 5 bases; junction bases not matched to a gene: 4. The germline gives CDR1 SGHTA, CDR2 FQGNSA. The CDR3 covers 14 residues. CDR3 region: CASSFSGSWETQYF. For the CDR3, the DNA is TGTGCCAGCAGCTTTAGCGGGAGCTGGGAGACCCAGTACTTC. Drawing the rest from reference TRBV7-2 and TRBJ2-5, the complete variable domain is GAGVSQSPSNKVTEKGKDVELRCDPISGHTALYWYRQSLGQGLEFLIYFQGNSAPDKSGLPSDRFSAERTGGSVSTLTIQRTQQEDSAVYLCASSFSGSWETQYFGPGTRLLVL.

This clonotype was seen many times. The chain employs TRBV20-1 and TRBJ1-1; D unclear. CDR3 size: 13 residues. Germline V gene sequence: CDR1 DFQATT, CDR2 SNEGSKA (reference sequence). The V end lost 3 bases, the J end lost 4 bases, and 12 bases lay between the germline ends. The CDR3 here is CSARGLKSTEAFF. The CDR3 bases are TGCAGTGCTAGGGGCCTTAAGAGCACTGAAGCTTTCTTT.

The genes are TRBV20-1 and TRBJ1-2; D possibly corresponds to TRBD1 (6 bases). Trimming removed 6 bases from V and 2 bases from J, with 16 bases in between. Germline V gene lookup returns CDR1 DFQATT and CDR2 SNEGSKA (reference sequence). The CDR3 sequence is 14 residues long. The CDR3 is CSAIGQGTNYGYTF. In DNA, the CDR3 is TGCAGTGCCATTGGGCAGGGGACAAACTATGGCTACACCTTC.

This clonotype was seen repeatedly, ten times or more. The chain is built from TRBV7-3 and TRBJ1-5; D is undetermined. Trimming left V 4 bases short and J 4 bases short, with 17 bases between. CDR1 and CDR2 (germline): SGHTA, FQGTGA. CDR3 length: 16 residues. The CDR3: CASSSCPGQVNQPQHF. The CDR3 nucleotides are TGTGCCAGCAGCTCCTGCCCCGGCCAGGTAAATCAGCCCCAGCATTTT.

The chain links TRBV20-1 to TRBJ1-4; D is ambiguous. The germline V gene has CDR1 DFQATT and CDR2 SNEGSKA (reference sequence). Trimming took off 3 bases at V and 8 bases at J, with 10 bases between the two ends. The CDR3 totals 12 residues. The DNA for the CDR3 is TGCAGTGCTAGTCTACCGAAGGAAAAACTGTTTTTT. This codes for CSASLPKEKLFF.

The CDR3 spells CASSLGQVGQPQHF. The CDR3 DNA follows: TGTGCCAGCAGTTTAGGACAGGTCGGCCAGCCCCAGCATTTT. The chain uses TRBV27 and TRBJ1-5; 7 positions match TRBD1. There are 14 residues in the CDR3. CDR1 MNHEY and CDR2 SMNVEV come from the germline V gene (reference sequence). Germline trimming cut 2 bases from V and 7 bases from J; bases unmatched to any gene: 5.

This clonotype appeared many times. The chain is built from TRBV5-1 and TRBJ1-5, with 9 positions matching TRBD1. Germline CDR1 SGHRS, CDR2 YFSETQ. V gave up 4 bases and J gave up 6 bases; unmatched junction bases: 5. This CDR3 is built from 14 residues. CDR3 sequence reads: CASSPGTGLQPQHF. CDR3 sequence (DNA): TGCGCCAGCAGCCCCGGGACAGGGCTTCAGCCCCAGCATTTT. Combining the CDR3 with reference TRBV5-1 and TRBJ1-5 gives the whole variable domain KAGVTQTPRYLIKTRGQQVTLSCSPISGHRSVSWYQQTPGQGLQFLFEYFSETQRNKGNFPGRFSGRQFSNSRSEMNVSTLELGDSALYLCASSPGTGLQPQHFGDGTRLSIL.

This clonotype appeared a single time. The J gene is TRBJ2-7, the V gene TRBV6-4; 7 nucleotides align to TRBD1. CDR1 and CDR2 (germline): MRHNA, SNTAGT. The V segment lost 2 bases and the J segment 5 bases; nucleotides outside the gene matches: 6. The CDR3 is made up of 14 amino acids. CDR3 sequence: CASSDRTGSDEQYF. Written as DNA, the CDR3 is TGTGCCAGCAGTGACAGGACAGGTTCGGACGAGCAGTACTTC.